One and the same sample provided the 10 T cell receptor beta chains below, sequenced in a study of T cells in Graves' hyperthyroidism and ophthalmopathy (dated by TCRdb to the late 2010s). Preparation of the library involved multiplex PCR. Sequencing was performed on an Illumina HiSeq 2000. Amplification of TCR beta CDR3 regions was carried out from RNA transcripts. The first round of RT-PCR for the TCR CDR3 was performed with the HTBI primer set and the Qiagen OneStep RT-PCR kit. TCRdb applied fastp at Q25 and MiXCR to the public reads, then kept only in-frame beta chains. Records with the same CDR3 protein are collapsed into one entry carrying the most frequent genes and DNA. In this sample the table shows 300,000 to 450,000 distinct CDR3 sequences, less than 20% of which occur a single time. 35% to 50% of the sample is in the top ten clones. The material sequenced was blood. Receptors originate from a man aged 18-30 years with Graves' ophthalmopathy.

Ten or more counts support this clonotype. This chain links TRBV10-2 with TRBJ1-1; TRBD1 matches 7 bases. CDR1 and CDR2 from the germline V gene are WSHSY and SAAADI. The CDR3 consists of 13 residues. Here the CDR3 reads CAGRETGRTEAFF. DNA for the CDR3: TGCGCTGGAAGGGAGACAGGGCGCACTGAAGCTTTCTTT.

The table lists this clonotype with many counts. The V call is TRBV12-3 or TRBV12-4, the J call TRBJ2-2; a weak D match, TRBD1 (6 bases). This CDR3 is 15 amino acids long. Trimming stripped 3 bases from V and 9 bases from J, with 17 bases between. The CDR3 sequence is CASSLGAEPGRELFF. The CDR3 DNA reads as TGTGCCAGCAGTTTGGGGGCGGAGCCCGGCAGGGAGCTGTTTTTT.

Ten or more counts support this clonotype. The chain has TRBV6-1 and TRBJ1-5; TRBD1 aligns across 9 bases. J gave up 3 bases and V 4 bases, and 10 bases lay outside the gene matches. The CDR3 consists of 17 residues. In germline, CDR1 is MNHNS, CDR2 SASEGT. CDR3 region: CASSAAGQGFVNQPQHF. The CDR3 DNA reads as TGTGCCAGCAGTGCAGCGGGACAGGGTTTCGTCAATCAGCCCCAGCATTTT.

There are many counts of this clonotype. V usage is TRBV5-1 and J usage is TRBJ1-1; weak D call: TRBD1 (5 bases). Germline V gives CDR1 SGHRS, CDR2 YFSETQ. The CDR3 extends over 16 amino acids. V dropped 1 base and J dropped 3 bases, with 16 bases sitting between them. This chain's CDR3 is CASSLTSGLSHTEAFF. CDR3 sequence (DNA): TGCGCCAGCAGCTTGACTTCAGGGCTGTCTCACACTGAAGCTTTCTTT.

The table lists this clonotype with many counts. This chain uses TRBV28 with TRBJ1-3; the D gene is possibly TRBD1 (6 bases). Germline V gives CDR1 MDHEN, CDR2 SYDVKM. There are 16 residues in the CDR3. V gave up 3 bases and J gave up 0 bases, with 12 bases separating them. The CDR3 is CASSFSAGASGNTIYF. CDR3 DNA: TGTGCCAGCAGTTTCTCAGCAGGGGCCTCTGGAAACACCATATATTTT. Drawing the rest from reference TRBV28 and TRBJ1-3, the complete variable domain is DVKVTQSSRYLVKRTGEKVFLECVQDMDHENMFWYRQDPGLGLRLIYFSYDVKMKEKGDIPEGYSVSREKKERFSLILESASTNQTSMYLCASSFSAGASGNTIYFGEGSWLTVV.

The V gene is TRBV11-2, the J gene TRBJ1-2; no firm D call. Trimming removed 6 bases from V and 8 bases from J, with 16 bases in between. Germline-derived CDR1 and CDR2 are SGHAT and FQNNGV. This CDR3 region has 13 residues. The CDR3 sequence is CASRSPGYGGYTF. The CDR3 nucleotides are TGTGCCAGCAGATCCCCCGGGTACGGGGGCTACACCTTC. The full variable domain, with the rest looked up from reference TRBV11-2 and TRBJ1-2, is EAGVAQSPRYKIIEKRQSVAFWCNPISGHATLYWYQQILGQGPKLLIQFQNNGVVDDSQLPKDRFSAERLKGVDSTLKIQPAKLEDSAVYLCASRSPGYGGYTFGSGTRLTVV.

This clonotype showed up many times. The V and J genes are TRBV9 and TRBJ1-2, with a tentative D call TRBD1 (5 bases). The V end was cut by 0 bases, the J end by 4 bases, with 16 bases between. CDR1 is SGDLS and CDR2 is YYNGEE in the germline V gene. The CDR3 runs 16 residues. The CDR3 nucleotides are TGTGCCAGCAGCGTAGCTGCCAGGGACCGCAGCTATGGCTACACCTTC. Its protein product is CASSVAARDRSYGYTF.

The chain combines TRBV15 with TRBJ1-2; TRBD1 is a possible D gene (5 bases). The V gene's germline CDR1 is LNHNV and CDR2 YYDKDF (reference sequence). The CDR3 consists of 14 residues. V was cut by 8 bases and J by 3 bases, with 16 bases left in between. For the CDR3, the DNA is TGTGCCACCTCAGCAACGGGACCCTACTATGGCTACACCTTC. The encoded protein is CATSATGPYYGYTF.

Written as DNA, the CDR3 is TGTGCCAGCAGCCCCCCGGGACACCGATATGGCTACACCTTC. It codes for CASSPPGHRYGYTF. The V gene is TRBV7-4, the J gene TRBJ1-2; tentative D call: TRBD1 (6 bases). This CDR3 has 14 residues. V lost 5 bases and J 5 bases, leaving 15 bases between the germline ends. In germline, CDR1 is SGHVT, CDR2 SQSDAQ.

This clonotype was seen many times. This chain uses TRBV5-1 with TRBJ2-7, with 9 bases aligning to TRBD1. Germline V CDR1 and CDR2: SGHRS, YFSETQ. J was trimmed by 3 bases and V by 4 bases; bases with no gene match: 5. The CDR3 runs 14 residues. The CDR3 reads CASSLDRGGYEQYF. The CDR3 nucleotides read TGCGCCAGCAGCCTGGACAGGGGAGGCTACGAGCAGTACTTC.